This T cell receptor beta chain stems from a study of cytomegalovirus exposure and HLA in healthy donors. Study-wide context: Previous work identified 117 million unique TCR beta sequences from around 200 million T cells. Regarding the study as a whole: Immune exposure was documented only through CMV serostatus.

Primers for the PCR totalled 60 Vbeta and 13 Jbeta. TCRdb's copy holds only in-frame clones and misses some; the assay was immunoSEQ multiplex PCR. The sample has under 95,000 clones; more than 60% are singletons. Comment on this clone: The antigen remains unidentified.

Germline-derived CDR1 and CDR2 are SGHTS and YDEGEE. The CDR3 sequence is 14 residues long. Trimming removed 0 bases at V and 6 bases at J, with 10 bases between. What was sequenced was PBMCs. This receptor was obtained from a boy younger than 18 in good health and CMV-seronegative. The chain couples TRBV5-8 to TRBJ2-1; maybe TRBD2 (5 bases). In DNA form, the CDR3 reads TGTGCCAGCAGCTTGGGTCTAGCTTTCAATGAGCAGTTCTTC. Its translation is CASSLGLAFNEQFF. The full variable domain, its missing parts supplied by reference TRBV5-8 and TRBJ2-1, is EAGVTQSPTHLIKTRGQQATLRCSPISGHTSVYWYQQALGLGLQFLLWYDEGEERNRGNFPPRFSGRQFPNYSSELNVNALELEDSALYLCASSLGLAFNEQFFGPGTRLTVL.